A selection of T cell receptor beta chains follows, all from one sample in a study of Ad26.COV2.S vaccination and SARS-CoV-2 variants. The assay was immunoSEQ multiplex PCR, and TCRdb's table has in-frame clones only and misses some. Of a few hundred thousand clones listed, approximately 83% are singletons. Sequences were derived from peripheral blood, sampled in a trial of Ad26.COV2.S vaccine versus placebo. The receptor set was obtained from a person aged 18-65 years who received the Ad26.COV2.S COVID-19 vaccine or a placebo. CDR3s include the opening cysteine and the closing phenylalanine or tryptophan. D genes are given only for firm matches. The size of a clone is reported for some rows only, either as once, few or many, or as a class for expanded clones.

d_gene	v_gene	abundance	j_gene	CDR3nt	CDR3aa
-	TRBV3-1/TRBV3-2	-	TRBJ1-2	TGTGCCAGCAGCGAATACAGCGCCGGCTACACCTTC	CASSEYSAGYTF
-	TRBV18	-	TRBJ2-7	TGTGCCAGCTCACCATTGGAGGGATCCTACGAGCAGTACTTC	CASSPLEGSYEQYF
-	TRBV6-2/TRBV6-3	-	TRBJ1-6	TGTGCCAGCAGTTACGCAGGGGATATTGGTTCACCCCTCCACTTT	CASSYAGDIGSPLHF
TRBD2	TRBV7-2	once	TRBJ2-5	TGTGCCAGCAGCTTCTTAGCGGGAGCCGGAGAGACCCAGTACTTC	CASSFLAGAGETQYF
-	TRBV6-5	-	TRBJ2-2	TGTGCCAGCAGTAGGTTGGAGCTCACCGGGGAGCTGTTTTTT	CASSRLELTGELFF
-	TRBV18	once	TRBJ2-7	TGTGCCAGCTCAAGCTACAGCCTAGGAAACGACGAGCAGTACTTC	CASSSYSLGNDEQYF
TRBD1	TRBV5-1	-	TRBJ1-4	TGCGCCAGCAGCGTCCGGGACAGGGTCGGTGAAAAACTGTTTTTT	CASSVRDRVGEKLFF
-	TRBV18	-	TRBJ1-1	TGTGCCAGCTCAAGAGGGGCTAGCACTGAAGCTTTCTTT	CASSRGASTEAFF
TRBD2	TRBV18	-	TRBJ2-5	TGTGCCAGCTCCCCGGGGACTAGCTGGAATCAAGAGACCCAGTACTTC	CASSPGTSWNQETQYF
-	TRBV30	once	TRBJ1-2	TGTGCCTGGAGTATGGGAGGTGGCTACACCTTC	CAWSMGGGYTF
-	TRBV7-2	-	TRBJ2-7	TGTGCCAGCAGGATCACTAGGGGTAGCTCCTACGAGCAGTACTTC	CASRITRGSSYEQYF
-	TRBV5-1	-	TRBJ2-7	TGCGCCAGCAGCTCACTTGAACGCTACGAGCAGTACTTC	CASSSLERYEQYF
-	TRBV5-1	-	TRBJ2-3	TGCGCCAGCAGCTTCCTAGGGGGTCCCACAGATACGCAGTATTTT	CASSFLGGPTDTQYF
-	TRBV6-1	-	TRBJ1-2	TGTGCCAGCAGTGAATGGCGGGCCCTAAACGTCTATGGCTACACCTTC	CASSEWRALNVYGYTF
-	TRBV12-2	-	TRBJ2-1	TGTGCAAGTCGCTTAAAATTTGGGACTAAGCGGTCGAGTGAGCAGTTCTTC	CASRLKFGTKRSSEQFF
-	TRBV11-3	-	TRBJ2-3	TGTGCCAGCGCCCGTATAGGTAGAACAGATACGCAGTATTTT	CASARIGRTDTQYF
-	TRBV7-3	-	TRBJ2-7	TGTGCCAGCAGCTTAAAAAGGACCACCGAGCAGTACTTC	CASSLKRTTEQYF
TRBD1	TRBV7-9	-	TRBJ1-6	TGTGCCAGCAGCACCAGGGACAGGGTTTGGTCTAATTCACCCCTCCACTTT	CASSTRDRVWSNSPLHF
TRBD1	TRBV6-1	-	TRBJ2-5	TGTGCCAGCAGTGAGGTCCCGGGACAGGGGCGGGAGACCCAGTACTTC	CASSEVPGQGRETQYF
-	TRBV19	-	TRBJ2-3	TGTGCCAGTAGTATAGAACTCAGGCTGGGCACAGATACGCAGTATTTT	CASSIELRLGTDTQYF
-	TRBV9	-	TRBJ2-6	TGTGCCAGCAGCGTAGCTAGAGGGCCCGGGGCCAACGTCCTGACTTTC	CASSVARGPGANVLTF
-	TRBV5-4	-	TRBJ1-1	TGTGCCAGCAGCACCCAAGGCTTGGGACACACTGAAGCTTTCTTT	CASSTQGLGHTEAFF
-	TRBV5-1	-	TRBJ2-6	TGCGCCAGCAGCGCCAGTCTGTCTGGGGCCAACGTCCTGACTTTC	CASSASLSGANVLTF
TRBD1	TRBV18	-	TRBJ2-7	TGTGCCAGCTCACCACCGGGACTGACAGGGGGGAACTCCTACGAGCAGTACTTC	CASSPPGLTGGNSYEQYF
-	TRBV5-1	-	TRBJ2-2	TGCGCCAGCAGCTATAATACCGGGGAGCTGTTTTTT	CASSYNTGELFF
-	TRBV18	-	TRBJ1-1	TGTGCCAGCTCAGCGACAGTCATGAACACTGAAGCTTTCTTT	CASSATVMNTEAFF
-	TRBV6-6	once	TRBJ2-7	TGTGCCACACAGGGTTCAGGCTACGAGCAGTACTTC	CATQGSGYEQYF
-	TRBV30	-	TRBJ2-3	TGTGCCTGGAATAGACAGAGCTCTACATGGGCCGATACGCAGTATTTT	CAWNRQSSTWADTQYF
TRBD1	TRBV5-6	-	TRBJ1-4	TGTGCCAGCAGCACGACAGGGAGTGGTGAAAAACTGTTTTTT	CASSTTGSGEKLFF
-	TRBV7-9	few	TRBJ1-2	TGTGCCAGCAGCGCCTCCGGCGAGGGCTCGGTTGGATATCCTGGCTACACCTTC	CASSASGEGSVGYPGYTF
TRBD1	TRBV5-1	-	TRBJ1-1	TGCGCCAGCAGCTTAGGACAGGGGCATACTTTGAACACTGAAGCTTTCTTT	CASSLGQGHTLNTEAFF
-	TRBV29-1	-	TRBJ2-1	TGCAGCGTCACACACCTTACCAATGAGCAGTTCTTC	CSVTHLTNEQFF
-	TRBV6-6	many	TRBJ2-7	TGTGCCAGCAGCCTCCCTGTCGGGACAAGCCCGGAGCAGTACTTC	CASSLPVGTSPEQYF
TRBD2	TRBV30	-	TRBJ2-1	TGTGCCTGGAGTGTAGGTGCGGGAGACTACAATGAGCAGTTCTTC	CAWSVGAGDYNEQFF